The present T cell receptor (beta chain) was sequenced within a study of T cells in Graves' hyperthyroidism and ophthalmopathy. Points from the study as a whole: From stable hyperthyroidism, ophthalmopathy was separated by a 13 V-J model.

Of note for this clonotype: Its antigen remains unidentified. At one boundary the junction diverges from the germline segment, which might be a read error.

The V gene's germline CDR1 is SGHRS and CDR2 YFSETQ. The CDR3 runs to 15 residues. There were TCR beta CDR3 regions amplified from RNA transcripts. The HTBI primer set was used in a first-round RT-PCR of the TCR CDR3. TCRdb reanalysed the multiplex PCR reads using MiXCR and keeps one entry per CDR3 protein. The sample shows about half a million distinct CDR3 sequences, roughly 21% of them seen only once. Ophthalmopathy patients showed a Clinical Activity Score of at least 3, NOSPECS grade of at least 4 and duration under 3 months. A patient was excluded if there was uncontrolled infection, other autoimmune disease, pregnancy or lactation. The authors obtained PBMCs from about 9 ml of fresh peripheral blood.

The sequencing sample was made of blood. The chain is built from TRBV5-1 and TRBJ2-1; D ambiguous. The J call may be mistaken, given a closer DNA end match to TRBJ2-7. This sequence originates from a man aged 35 to 55 with Graves' ophthalmopathy. The CDR3 is CASSPTRSSYNEQYF. The CDR3 DNA reads TGTGCCAGCAGTCCGACTCGGAGCTCCTACAATGAGCAGTACTTC.